This T cell receptor beta chain is drawn from a study of T cell changes during pregnancy in multiple sclerosis. Generated by immunoSEQ multiplex PCR, the TCRdb table keeps only in-frame clones and is missing some. Among about 38,000 clones listed, about 92% were seen once. The germline V and J ends were trimmed by 5 bases and 8 bases, with 25 bases remaining between them. This CDR3 contains 17 residues. The germline CDR1 and CDR2 sequences are LNHDA and SQIVND (reference sequence). Sequences were derived from CD8+ T cells from peripheral blood mononuclear cells, sampled in the third trimester of pregnancy. The TCR originated in a female donor with multiple sclerosis, enrolled in a pregnancy study. V and J are TRBV19 and TRBJ2-1; tentatively, D is TRBD2 (5 bases). The CDR3 sequence is CASSLTDLTGRSDEQFF. DNA for the CDR3: TGTGCCAGTAGTCTGACCGATTTGACGGGAAGGTCCGATGAGCAGTTCTTC.